This T cell receptor beta chain emerged from a study of T cell responses to AZD1222 COVID-19 vaccine. Study-level information: Both about-4-week and about-12-week second-dose recipients were combined. Study findings and constraints: Clonal diversity was possibly underestimated, and the donors were mostly white British, with more females. Seropositive at baseline were only a handful of AZD1222 recipients. Two AZD1222 doses significantly raised spike-specific TCR breadth and depth over controls.

In germline, CDR1 is MGHRA, CDR2 YSYEKL. This CDR3 has 18 amino acids. V dropped 4 bases and J dropped 4; count of bases not matched to a gene: 11. The data were produced by immunoSEQ multiplex PCR, yet TCRdb's version contains in-frame clones alone and is incomplete. The table includes about 110,000 clones, about 85% detected once. This clone occurred a few times. No antigen is known for it. The clonotype comes from an adult in good health. The sample here was peripheral blood, taken on day 0 of AZD1222 vaccination. The V and J genes are TRBV4-1 and TRBJ2-2, with 11 bases that match TRBD2. In DNA, the CDR3 is TGCGCCAGCAGCCGCCAACTAGCGGGAGTAGGAAGCACCGGGGAGCTGTTTTTT. This codes for CASSRQLAGVGSTGELFF.